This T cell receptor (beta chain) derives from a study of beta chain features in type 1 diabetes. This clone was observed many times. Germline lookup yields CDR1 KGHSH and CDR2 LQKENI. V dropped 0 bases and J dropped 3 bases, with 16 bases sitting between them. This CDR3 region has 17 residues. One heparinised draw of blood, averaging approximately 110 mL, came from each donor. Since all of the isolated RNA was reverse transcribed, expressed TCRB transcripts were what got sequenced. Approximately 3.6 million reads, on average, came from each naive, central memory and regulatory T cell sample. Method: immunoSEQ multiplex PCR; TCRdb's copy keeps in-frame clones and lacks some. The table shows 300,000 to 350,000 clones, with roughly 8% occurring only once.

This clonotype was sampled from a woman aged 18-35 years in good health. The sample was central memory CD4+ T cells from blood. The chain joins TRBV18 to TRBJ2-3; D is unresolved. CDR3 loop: CASSPPYMAAGTDTQYF. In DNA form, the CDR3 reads TGTGCCAGCTCACCACCCTACATGGCGGCCGGAACAGATACGCAGTATTTT.